Listed here are 23 T cell receptor beta chains from one sample, sequenced in a study of OX40 agonist ivuxolimab in advanced cancers. Profiling relied on immunoSEQ multiplex PCR, and the TCRdb table lists in-frame clones only, not all of them. The sample includes more than 50,000 clones, approximately 89% of them seen just once. This material consisted of CD4+ or CD8+ T cells sorted from blood, taken in a trial of the OX40 agonist ivuxolimab. The receptors were gathered from an adult with an advanced solid tumor such as melanoma, head and neck, liver or kidney cancer.

The rearrangement joins TRBV4-2 to TRBJ1-2, with D possibly being TRBD1 (5 bases). CDR3 length equals 16 residues. V was pared by 0 bases and J by 5 bases, with 16 bases between. Germline V CDR1 and CDR2: LGHNA, YNFKEQ. The CDR3 nucleotides are TGTGCCAGCAGCCAAGAGTACGGGGTAGGGGCTTATGGCTACACCTTC. Amino acids: CASSQEYGVGAYGYTF.

The chain uses TRBV5-4 and TRBJ2-2; tentative D call: TRBD2 (5 bases). Trimming took off 3 bases at V and 7 bases at J, with 16 bases between the two ends. Germline V gene sequence: CDR1 SGHNT, CDR2 YYREEE (reference sequence). This CDR3 contains 15 residues. The CDR3 DNA reads TGTGCCAGCAGCTGGGGTGGGCGCGCGGGCGGGGAGCTGTTTTTT. Its translation: CASSWGGRAGGELFF.

This chain connects TRBV2 to TRBJ2-4, with D possibly TRBD2 on 6 matching bases. Germline lookup yields CDR1 SNHLY and CDR2 FYNNEI. The V and J ends lost 7 bases and 7 bases respectively, with 20 bases between them. CDR3 length: 15 amino acids. CDR3 DNA: TGTGCCAGCACCGACGGGAGAGACGCCCGGAACATTCAGTACTTC. Its protein is CASTDGRDARNIQYF.

The V and J genes are TRBV28 and TRBJ1-1, with D perhaps TRBD1 (5 bases). The germline V and J ends were trimmed by 6 bases and 11 bases, with 16 bases remaining between them. CDR1 is MDHEN and CDR2 is SYDVKM in the germline V gene. CDR3 length: 12 amino acids. The CDR3 bases are TGTGCCAGCAGGCGACCGGGACTATCGGCTTTCTTT. It codes for CASRRPGLSAFF. The full variable domain, in which reference TRBV28 and TRBJ1-1 provide the parts outside the CDR3, is DVKVTQSSRYLVKRTGEKVFLECVQDMDHENMFWYRQDPGLGLRLIYFSYDVKMKEKGDIPEGYSVSREKKERFSLILESASTNQTSMYLCASRRPGLSAFFGQGTRLTVV.

The J gene is TRBJ2-3, the V gene TRBV9, with 12 bases identical to TRBD2. Germline-derived CDR1 and CDR2 are SGDLS and YYNGEE. CDR3 size: 15 residues. V was clipped by 3 bases and J by 5 bases; unmatched bases: 4. The CDR3 DNA reads as TGTGCCAGCAGCGCTCTAGCGGGGGGGGGAGATACGCAGTATTTT. It encodes CASSALAGGGDTQYF.

This chain connects TRBV9 to TRBJ1-3; D unclear. CDR1 is SGDLS and CDR2 is YYNGEE in the germline V gene. V shed 0 bases and J shed 0 bases, with 7 bases lying between them. This CDR3 comprises 15 residues. The CDR3 here is CASSVESSSGNTIYF. CDR3 nucleotide sequence: TGTGCCAGCAGCGTAGAATCGAGCTCTGGAAACACCATATATTTT.

The J gene is TRBJ2-5, the V gene TRBV11-1; D remains unclear. Trimming removed 1 base from V and 1 base from J, with 10 bases in between. Germline V gene sequence: CDR1 SGHAT, CDR2 FQDESV (reference sequence). CDR3 size: 15 residues. CDR3 residues: CASSLDLNSQETQYF. The CDR3 DNA reads as TGTGCCAGCAGCTTAGATCTTAACAGCCAAGAGACCCAGTACTTC.

The genes are TRBV5-1 and TRBJ2-2, with a tentative D call TRBD1 (5 bases). V was shortened by 2 bases and J by 3 bases, with 11 bases between the two germline ends. Per the germline V gene, CDR1 is SGHRS and CDR2 is YFSETQ. This CDR3 has 15 amino acids. The CDR3 sequence: CASSFRVVDTGELFF. The CDR3 DNA reads TGCGCCAGCAGCTTCAGGGTTGTGGACACCGGGGAGCTGTTTTTT.

The V gene is TRBV6-6, the J gene TRBJ1-2; possibly TRBD1 for D (6 bases). CDR3 length: 12 residues. The germline CDR1 and CDR2 sequences are MNHNY and SVGAGI (reference sequence). Trimming left V 8 bases short and J 2 bases short, with 9 bases between. The chain's CDR3 is CASDQGNYGYTF. DNA of the CDR3: TGTGCCAGCGACCAGGGGAACTATGGCTACACCTTC.

The chain recombines TRBV5-1 with TRBJ2-7, with 8 positions matching TRBD2. The CDR3 has 18 residues. The junction had 18 bases not matched to a gene; V was cut back by 2 bases and J by 5 bases. Germline CDR1 and CDR2: SGHRS and YFSETQ. This chain's CDR3 is CASSFFPRGAQGIDEQYF. CDR3 bases: TGCGCCAGCAGCTTTTTTCCGCGGGGGGCACAGGGTATCGACGAGCAGTACTTC. Full variable domain (outside the CDR3, taken from reference TRBV5-1 and TRBJ2-7): KAGVTQTPRYLIKTRGQQVTLSCSPISGHRSVSWYQQTPGQGLQFLFEYFSETQRNKGNFPGRFSGRQFSNSRSEMNVSTLELGDSALYLCASSFFPRGAQGIDEQYFGPGTRLTVT.

The chain joins TRBV6-5 to TRBJ2-5; 9 bases map to TRBD2. The DNA end favors TRBJ2-7, so the J call may be wrong. The CDR3 contains 14 residues. In germline, CDR1 is MNHEY, CDR2 SVGAGI. DNA for the CDR3: TGTGCCAGCAGCCTAAAACCAGCGGGGGGCGAGCAGTACTTC. Its protein product is CASSLKPAGGEQYF.

This clone came up a few times. The chain combines TRBV6-5 with TRBJ1-4, with 8 nucleotides matching TRBD1. CDR3 size: 15 residues. CDR1 and CDR2 (germline): MNHEY, SVGAGI. V lost 2 bases, J lost 8 bases, and 7 bases stayed unmatched. In nucleotides, the CDR3 is TGTGCCAGCAGTTACCAACAGGGGGGTAGGGAAAAACTGTTTTTT. This sequence encodes CASSYQQGGREKLFF.

V gene TRBV2 combines with J gene TRBJ2-5; D possibly corresponds to TRBD1 (5 bases). The germline CDR1 and CDR2 sequences are SNHLY and FYNNEI. Trimming removed 4 bases at V and 5 bases at J, with 8 bases between. CDR3 length: 12 amino acids. CDR3 protein: CASSVQGETQYF. CDR3 nucleotides: TGTGCCAGCAGTGTTCAGGGTGAGACCCAGTACTTC.

This rearrangement joins TRBV29-1 to TRBJ2-2; possibly TRBD1 for D (5 bases). Trimming stripped 2 bases from V and 6 bases from J, with 10 bases between. The CDR3 is made up of 13 amino acids. Germline CDR1 SQVTM, CDR2 ANQGSEA. CDR3 loop: CSVESRVAGELFF. CDR3 bases: TGCAGCGTTGAAAGCAGGGTGGCCGGGGAGCTGTTTTTT.

The V and J genes are TRBV6-6 and TRBJ1-2; 7 bases match TRBD1. CDR3 length equals 13 residues. Trimming at V came to 5 bases and at J to 3 bases, leaving 3 bases not matched to a gene. Germline V lookup: CDR1 MNHNY, CDR2 SVGAGI (reference sequence). CDR3 region: CASSPGQDYGYTF. DNA for the CDR3: TGTGCCAGCAGTCCCGGACAGGACTATGGCTACACCTTC.

The V and J genes are TRBV5-6 and TRBJ2-6; TRBD1 matches 7 bases. V lost 10 bases and J lost 4; bases outside the gene matches: 8. Germline loops: CDR1 SGHDT, CDR2 YYEEEE. This CDR3 is built from 14 residues. This CDR3 is CAGHRGPGANVLTF. In DNA form, the CDR3 reads TGTGCCGGTCACAGGGGTCCCGGGGCCAACGTCCTGACTTTC.

This chain uses TRBV18 with TRBJ1-4; D might be TRBD1 (6 bases). CDR3 length equals 14 residues. V was shortened by 3 bases and J by 5 bases, with 10 bases between the two germline ends. Germline V gene lookup returns CDR1 KGHSH and CDR2 LQKENI. CDR3 protein: CASSPGTGNEKLFF. The CDR3 DNA sequence: TGTGCCAGCTCACCTGGAACAGGGAATGAAAAACTGTTTTTT.

The chain employs TRBV5-1 and TRBJ1-1; possible D gene TRBD1, 6 bases. The CDR3 totals 12 residues. The V and J ends lost 6 bases and 4 bases respectively, with 10 bases between them. Looked up from germline, CDR1 is SGHRS and CDR2 is YFSETQ. Here the CDR3 reads CASTEQGTEAFF. The CDR3 region has the DNA TGCGCCAGCACCGAACAGGGCACTGAAGCTTTCTTT.

The chain has TRBV6-5 and TRBJ2-7; D is perhaps TRBD1 (6 bases). The CDR3 is 14 residues long. CDR1 and CDR2 from the germline V gene are MNHEY and SVGAGI. V lost 5 bases and J lost 4, with 15 bases in between. The CDR3 sequence is CASSRFGRGYEQYF. DNA for the CDR3: TGTGCCAGCAGTCGCTTCGGAAGGGGGTACGAGCAGTACTTC.

This clone has only one observation. This sequence joins TRBV27 and TRBJ1-1; D is ambiguous. The CDR3 consists of 14 residues. CDR1 MNHEY and CDR2 SMNVEV come from the germline V gene (reference sequence). V gave up 8 bases and J gave up 0 bases, with 13 bases separating them. The CDR3 spells CASFSRVMNTEAFF. The CDR3 DNA sequence: TGTGCCAGCTTCTCCCGGGTGATGAACACTGAAGCTTTCTTT.

The genes are TRBV27 and TRBJ1-6; D is undetermined. This CDR3 has 15 residues. Trimming cost V 7 bases and J 5 bases, with 15 bases left between them. Germline CDR1 MNHEY, CDR2 SMNVEV (reference sequence). The CDR3 bases are TGTGCCAGCAAGCCAATCGACACCGATAATTCACCCCTCCACTTT. It encodes CASKPIDTDNSPLHF.

This chain uses TRBV11-2 with TRBJ1-1; TRBD1 is a possible D gene (5 bases). The CDR3 runs to 13 residues. The V gene's germline CDR1 is SGHAT and CDR2 FQNNGV. The ends were cut back, 4 bases at V and 5 bases at J, with 11 bases in the middle. In DNA form, the CDR3 reads TGTGCCAGCAGCTCTCAGGGAACTACTGAAGCTTTCTTT. Translating it yields CASSSQGTTEAFF.

V gene TRBV5-6 combines with J gene TRBJ1-5; TRBD1 is a possible D gene (6 bases). Looked up from germline, CDR1 is SGHDT and CDR2 is YYEEEE. V lost 0 bases to trimming and J lost 7 bases, with 14 bases between them. This CDR3 has 15 residues. CDR3 in amino acids: CASSLGGHEGQPQHF. As DNA, the CDR3 is TGTGCCAGCAGCTTGGGGGGACATGAGGGCCAGCCCCAGCATTTT.